The 32 T cell receptor beta chains below were found in one sample sequenced in a study of OX40 agonist ivuxolimab in advanced cancers. Data came from immunoSEQ multiplex PCR; TCRdb stores just in-frame clones and leaves some out. Of around 67,000 clones in the sample, about four fifths were seen once. The sequences come from CD4+ or CD8+ T cells sorted from blood, collected in a trial of the OX40 agonist ivuxolimab. These receptors came from an adult with an advanced solid tumor such as melanoma, head and neck, liver or kidney cancer.

The DNA for the CDR3 is TGTGCCAGCAGCTTGGGAGCTAGCACAGATACGCAGTATTTT. It encodes CASSLGASTDTQYF. The chain combines TRBV5-6 with TRBJ2-3; D unresolved. CDR3 length equals 14 residues. CDR1 SGHDT and CDR2 YYEEEE come from the germline V gene. V lost 0 bases to trimming and J lost 0 bases, with 5 bases between them.

This chain connects TRBV7-7 to TRBJ2-5; tentatively, D is TRBD1 (6 bases). Trimming shortened V by 2 bases and J by 1 base, and 17 bases separated the two germline ends. CDR3 length: 17 residues. CDR1 SSHAT and CDR2 FNYEAQ come from the germline V gene (reference sequence). The CDR3 DNA reads as TGTGCCAGCAGCTTAACCCTGCCAGGGGCCGGCCAAGAGACCCAGTACTTC. As protein: CASSLTLPGAGQETQYF. Full variable domain (missing parts from reference TRBV7-7 and TRBJ2-5): GAGVSQSPRYKVTKRGQDVTLRCDPISSHATLYWYQQALGQGPEFLTYFNYEAQPDKSGLPSDRFSAERPEGSISTLTIQRTEQRDSAMYRCASSLTLPGAGQETQYFGPGTRLLVL.

The chain has TRBV5-6 and TRBJ2-5; D gene unclear. Germline V gene data show CDR1 as SGHDT and CDR2 as YYEEEE. The CDR3 length is 13 residues. The V end was cut by 4 bases, the J end by 4 bases, with 11 bases between. The CDR3 loop is CASSRSSGETQYF. CDR3 nucleotide sequence: TGTGCCAGCAGCCGCTCGTCTGGAGAGACCCAGTACTTC.

The chain carries TRBV5-6 and TRBJ2-2; tentatively, D is TRBD1 (5 bases). Trimming shortened V by 3 bases and J by 1 base, and 7 bases separated the two germline ends. The germline V gene encodes CDR1 SGHDT and CDR2 YYEEEE. This CDR3 contains 14 residues. CDR3 region: CASSYRMNTGELFF. In nucleotides, the CDR3 is TGTGCCAGCAGCTACAGGATGAACACCGGGGAGCTGTTTTTT.

This clone appeared a few times. The CDR3 reads CASSLWGQRSYEQYF. DNA of the CDR3: TGCGCCAGCAGCTTGTGGGGGCAACGGAGCTACGAGCAGTACTTC. This rearrangement joins TRBV5-1 to TRBJ2-7; TRBD1 might be the D (6 bases). CDR3 size: 15 residues. Germline V gene sequence: CDR1 SGHRS, CDR2 YFSETQ. The germline V and J ends were trimmed by 1 base and 3 bases, with 14 bases remaining between them.

This sequence joins TRBV5-4 and TRBJ2-5; no reliable D call. Germline values: CDR1 SGHNT, CDR2 YYREEE (reference sequence). Trimming shortened V by 4 bases and J by 2 bases, and 12 bases separated the two germline ends. This CDR3 has 14 residues. The CDR3 is CASSQEEQQETQYF. CDR3 DNA: TGTGCCAGCAGCCAAGAAGAACAGCAAGAGACCCAGTACTTC.

The chain carries TRBV27 and TRBJ1-6; perhaps TRBD1 as D (5 bases). Germline V gives CDR1 MNHEY, CDR2 SMNVEV (reference sequence). V shed 2 bases and J shed 6 bases, with 17 bases lying between them. There are 17 residues in the CDR3. The CDR3 nucleotides read TGTGCCAGCAGTTTAATGTCGGCAGGGTGGTCTAATTCACCCCTCCACTTT. It specifies CASSLMSAGWSNSPLHF.

The rearrangement joins TRBV5-1 to TRBJ1-1, with no clear D. The CDR3 is made up of 15 amino acids. V was trimmed by 0 bases and J by 0 bases, leaving 9 bases between them. Germline V gene lookup returns CDR1 SGHRS and CDR2 YFSETQ. For the CDR3, the DNA is TGCGCCAGCAGCTTGGCAGGTGAAGTGAACACTGAAGCTTTCTTT. Translation: CASSLAGEVNTEAFF.

The chain joins TRBV7-3 to TRBJ2-3; maybe TRBD2 (7 bases). CDR3 length: 15 amino acids. Germline loops: CDR1 SGHTA, CDR2 FQGTGA. Trimming cost V 3 bases and J 4 bases, with 14 bases left between them. CDR3 sequence: CASSFFWGGADTQYF. In nucleotides, the CDR3 is TGTGCCAGCAGCTTCTTCTGGGGGGGCGCAGATACGCAGTATTTT. The variable domain in full, with the rest retrieved from reference TRBV7-3 and TRBJ2-3, is GAGVSQTPSNKVTEKGKYVELRCDPISGHTALYWYRQSLGQGPEFLIYFQGTGAADDSGLPNDRFFAVRPEGSVSTLKIQRTERGDSAVYLCASSFFWGGADTQYFGPGTRLTVL.

This chain links TRBV4-1 with TRBJ1-1; D ambiguous. The CDR3 contains 13 residues. Germline lookup yields CDR1 MGHRA and CDR2 YSYEKL. V was shortened by 4 bases and J by 5 bases, with 11 bases between the two germline ends. The CDR3 loop is CASSPEPGTEAFF. CDR3 coding DNA: TGCGCCAGCAGCCCCGAGCCCGGAACTGAAGCTTTCTTT.

The J gene is TRBJ1-2, the V gene TRBV4-1; tentatively, D is TRBD1 (5 bases). Germline loops: CDR1 MGHRA, CDR2 YSYEKL. The CDR3 runs to 13 residues. V was cut by 1 base and J by 4 bases, with 7 bases left in between. The CDR3, as DNA: TGCGCCAGCAGCCAAGGCGACAGCTATGGCTACACCTTC. It encodes CASSQGDSYGYTF.

Notes on this clone: Relative to the germline gene, one junction end is altered; a read error may explain this. The chain carries TRBV5-1 and TRBJ2-3; TRBD1 might be the D (6 bases). CDR1 is SGHRS and CDR2 is YFSETQ in the germline V gene. The CDR3 covers 13 residues. The CDR3 DNA sequence: TGTGCCAGCAGCCCAGGGGACGGGGATACGCAGTATTTT. It codes for CASSPGDGDTQYF.

The chain joins TRBV7-2 to TRBJ2-4, with 8 bases that match TRBD1. Germline V gene sequence: CDR1 SGHTA, CDR2 FQGNSA. This CDR3 spans 14 amino acids. J lost 9 bases, V lost 3 bases, and 7 bases had no gene match. The CDR3 DNA follows: TGTGCCAGCAGCTTTGGGCAGGGGGCGGTCATTCAGTACTTC. Amino acids: CASSFGQGAVIQYF.

This clone was found many times. This chain joins TRBV7-9 and TRBJ2-3; TRBD1 agrees at 9 bases. V shed 8 bases and J 6 bases; nucleotides not matched to a gene: 3. Germline lookup yields CDR1 SEHNR and CDR2 FQNEAQ (reference sequence). CDR3 length equals 12 residues. The CDR3 region has the DNA TGTGCCAGCGGGGACAGGGTGGATACGCAGTATTTT. Translation gives CASGDRVDTQYF. Looking up the rest from reference TRBV7-9 and TRBJ2-3 gives the full variable domain: DTGVSQNPRHKITKRGQNVTFRCDPISEHNRLYWYRQTLGQGPEFLTYFQNEAQLEKSRLLSDRFSAERPKGSFSTLEIQRTEQGDSAMYLCASGDRVDTQYFGPGTRLTVL.

This chain joins TRBV10-3 and TRBJ1-1, with TRBD1 identical over 7 bases. The germline V gene has CDR1 ENHRY and CDR2 SYGVKD. The CDR3 totals 15 residues. With 2 bases clipped from V and 1 base from J, the junction kept 4 bases outside the gene matches. In DNA form, the CDR3 reads TGTGCCATCAGTGAGGGGGGACAGCCGAACACTGAAGCTTTCTTT. It specifies CAISEGGQPNTEAFF.

The chain uses TRBV4-2 and TRBJ2-4, with 10 bases fitting TRBD2. V lost 0 bases and J lost 1; bases outside the gene matches: 9. This CDR3 spans 19 amino acids. CDR1 LGHNA and CDR2 YNFKEQ come from the germline V gene. The CDR3 DNA follows: TGTGCCAGCAGCCAAGACGGTACTAGCGGGGCCGTGGCCAAAAACATTCAGTACTTC. It yields the protein CASSQDGTSGAVAKNIQYF.

The V gene is TRBV7-2, the J gene TRBJ2-3; TRBD2 aligns across 9 bases. The CDR3 sequence is 15 residues long. Germline lookup yields CDR1 SGHTA and CDR2 FQGNSA. V shed 3 bases, J shed 7 bases, and the junction held 8 bases outside the gene matches. The CDR3 nucleotides are TGTGCCAGCAGCTTTTTGCGGGGGGGTGAATATACGCAGTATTTT. It encodes CASSFLRGGEYTQYF.

This clone was counted only a few times. J is TRBJ1-1 and V is TRBV5-1; TRBD1 agrees at 8 bases. Germline CDR1 is SGHRS and CDR2 is YFSETQ. The length of the CDR3 is 14 residues. The junction had 12 bases not matched to a gene; V was cut back by 4 bases and J by 10 bases. CDR3 protein: CASSADRGLISAFF. DNA for the CDR3: TGCGCCAGCAGCGCTGACAGGGGTCTTATCTCAGCTTTCTTT.

This rearrangement joins TRBV29-1 to TRBJ1-2, with D maybe TRBD1 (5 bases). The CDR3 is 12 residues long. The germline V and J ends were trimmed by 6 bases and 4 bases, with 12 bases remaining between them. From germline, CDR1 is SQVTM and CDR2 ANQGSEA. This CDR3 is CSVAQGPYGYTF. The CDR3 coding sequence is TGCAGCGTGGCCCAGGGACCCTATGGCTACACCTTC. Full variable domain (missing parts from reference TRBV29-1 and TRBJ1-2): SAVISQKPSRDICQRGTSLTIQCQVDSQVTMMFWYRQQPGQSLTLIATANQGSEATYESGFVIDKFPISRPNLTFSTLTVSNMSPEDSSIYLCSVAQGPYGYTFGSGTRLTVV.

V usage is TRBV4-2 and J usage is TRBJ1-2; D may be TRBD1 (6 bases). Germline CDR1 and CDR2: LGHNA and YNFKEQ. The CDR3 is 15 amino acids. Trimming cost V 0 bases and J 6 bases, with 14 bases left between them. The CDR3 DNA reads as TGTGCCAGCAGCCAAGATCCAGTACAGGGTGATGGCTACACCTTC. Residues: CASSQDPVQGDGYTF.

This chain joins TRBV28 and TRBJ1-2; D is undetermined. The V end was cut by 3 bases, the J end by 4 bases, with 6 bases between. Germline CDR1 is MDHEN and CDR2 is SYDVKM. CDR3 length: 12 residues. CDR3 DNA: TGTGCCAGCAGTTTGAACCGCTATGGCTACACCTTC. It codes for CASSLNRYGYTF.

This chain uses TRBV2 with TRBJ2-3; D is undetermined. Trimming removed 7 bases from V and 2 bases from J, with 16 bases in between. The CDR3 contains 15 residues. Germline loops: CDR1 SNHLY, CDR2 FYNNEI. The CDR3 nucleotides read TGTGCCAGCAAAAAAGGTGCTGGGCCCACAGATACGCAGTATTTT. Its translation: CASKKGAGPTDTQYF.

V and J are TRBV7-2 and TRBJ1-5, with TRBD1 as a possible D gene (5 bases). The CDR3 runs to 15 residues. Per the germline V gene, CDR1 is SGHTA and CDR2 is FQGNSA. With 0 bases removed from V and 6 bases from J, the gap between germline ends came to 12 bases. The CDR3 DNA follows: TGTGCCAGCAGCTTAGCGGTCGGGGCGGCTCAGCCCCAGCATTTT. It specifies CASSLAVGAAQPQHF.

A few counts support this clone. Compared with germline, one end of the junction differs, possibly owing to a read error. V and J are TRBV15 and TRBJ1-2; possibly TRBD1 for D (6 bases). CDR3 length equals 14 residues. In germline, CDR1 is LNHNV, CDR2 YYDKDF (reference sequence). The CDR3 sequence is CATSRETGGSGYTF. Written as DNA, the CDR3 is TGTGCCACCAGCCGAGAGACAGGCGGGAGTGGCTACACCTTC.

This sequence joins TRBV5-6 and TRBJ1-1; D is undetermined. There are 15 residues in the CDR3. Trimming removed 1 base at V and 2 bases at J, with 12 bases between. The germline gives CDR1 SGHDT, CDR2 YYEEEE. CDR3 in amino acids: CASSLYRQVNTEAFF. The CDR3 DNA reads as TGTGCCAGCAGCTTGTATCGGCAGGTCAACACTGAAGCTTTCTTT.

The genes are TRBV5-1 and TRBJ2-1, with 7 positions matching TRBD1. Trimming cost V 3 bases and J 1 base; bases outside gene matches: 7. There are 16 residues in the CDR3. CDR1 SGHRS and CDR2 YFSETQ come from the germline V gene. This chain's CDR3 is CASSSTGSVSYNEQFF. The CDR3 DNA follows: TGCGCCAGCAGCTCGACAGGGTCCGTTTCCTACAATGAGCAGTTCTTC.

This sequence joins TRBV5-3 and TRBJ2-3; D remains unclear. TRBV5-3 has ORF status, its function being uncertain. Trimming pared 8 bases from V and 7 bases from J, leaving 14 bases between. The CDR3 totals 12 residues. CDR3 region: CASGSRVYTQYF. The CDR3 DNA follows: TGTGCCAGCGGGTCACGGGTTTATACGCAGTATTTT.

The chain is built from TRBV5-6 and TRBJ1-1; possibly TRBD1 for D (6 bases). The CDR3 spans 15 residues. The V end lost 4 bases, the J end lost 1 base, and 14 bases lay between the germline ends. Germline CDR1 and CDR2: SGHDT and YYEEEE. DNA of the CDR3: TGTGCCAGCAGCCCCCTAGGGGGGAGGAACACTGAAGCTTTCTTT. Translating gives CASSPLGGRNTEAFF.

Relative to its sample, this clone is large. This CDR3 is also generated by other DNA sequences in the sample. The chain recombines TRBV20-1 with TRBJ1-1, with unresolved D. The CDR3 extends over 11 amino acids. Trimming removed 3 bases from V and 5 bases from J, with 7 bases in between. CDR1 is DFQATT, CDR2 SNEGSKA, per germline (reference sequence). The CDR3 is CSARGGTEAFF. CDR3 DNA sequence: TGCAGTGCTAGGGGTGGGACTGAAGCTTTCTTT.

The genes are TRBV11-2 and TRBJ1-5; 10 bases match TRBD1. CDR3 length equals 13 residues. In germline, CDR1 is SGHAT, CDR2 FQNNGV. The ends lost 6 bases at V and 7 bases at J; junction bases unmatched: 3. The CDR3 region has the DNA TGTGCCAGCAGTGGGGACAGGGGACAGCCCCAGCATTTT. It yields the protein CASSGDRGQPQHF.

This chain uses TRBV11-2 with TRBJ2-7; tentative D call: TRBD2 (6 bases). The CDR3 runs 13 residues. V was clipped by 5 bases and J by 2 bases, with 10 bases between them. CDR1 SGHAT and CDR2 FQNNGV come from the germline V gene. CDR3 sequence (DNA): TGTGCCAGCAGCCCTCGGACTACCTACGAGCAGTACTTC. Encoded protein: CASSPRTTYEQYF.

This clone was counted a single time. The chain carries TRBV5-1 and TRBJ2-5, with D possibly TRBD1 on 5 matching bases. Trimming stripped 0 bases from V and 4 bases from J, with 10 bases between. CDR3 length: 14 residues. Germline V gives CDR1 SGHRS, CDR2 YFSETQ. The CDR3, as DNA: TGCGCCAGCAGCTTGGCAGGGATTGGAGAGACCCAGTACTTC. This translates into CASSLAGIGETQYF.